The present entry profiles one T cell receptor (beta chain) with its context. This CDR3 has 13 amino acids. Germline trimming cut 5 bases from V and 3 bases from J; bases unmatched to any gene: 3. Germline values: CDR1 GTSNPN, CDR2 SVGIG (reference sequence). The sample comes from a study of blood T cell repertoires in COVID-19. On the study more broadly: Researchers got acute and convalescent COVID-19 samples from the United States, Italy and Spain. T cells, B-cell-depleted T cells, or PBMCs provided the cDNA or gDNA that served as material.

Authors' analysis steps: Amplification of reference gene primers was used by the study to estimate nucleated cell counts. Only in-frame clones appear in the TCRdb table, and some are missing; sequencing was by immunoSEQ multiplex PCR. V and J calls and clone size follow that table, whereas D and trimming were derived from the DNA. Among 110,000 to 150,000 clones listed, more than 65% were seen once. Sequenced input: peripheral blood. The sequence was collected from a man aged 55-75 years with acute or convalescent COVID-19. V usage is TRBV30 and J usage is TRBJ1-5, with 8 bases aligning to TRBD1. The CDR3 DNA reads TGTGCCTGGGACAGGGGTATCAATCAGCCCCAGCATTTT. It translates to CAWDRGINQPQHF.